This T cell receptor (beta chain) was observed in a study of blood T cell repertoires in COVID-19. Study-wide context: Specimens from acute and convalescent COVID-19 originated in the United States, Italy and Spain.

The Seattle patients, enrolled during active infection, were followed longitudinally. Authors' data handling: Amplification of reference gene primers was used by the study to estimate nucleated cell counts. Sequencing was performed with immunoSEQ multiplex PCR; in TCRdb, only in-frame clones are kept and a portion is missing. The DNA was the basis for D and trimming; V, J and clone size are from that table. In the table there are over 200,000 clones, 85% to 90% of which are singletons. The sequenced sample consisted of peripheral blood. The source is a man aged 30 to 39 with COVID-19, enrolled during active disease.

The CDR3 coding sequence is TGTGCCAGCAGTGAAGCGAGTGGAGGGCCTGGCACAGATACGCAGTATTTT. This translates into CASSEASGGPGTDTQYF. The genes are TRBV2 and TRBJ2-3, with D possibly matching TRBD2 (6 bases). V gave up 0 bases and J gave up 1 base, with 14 bases separating them. Per germline, CDR1 SNHLY and CDR2 FYNNEI. CDR3 size: 17 residues.